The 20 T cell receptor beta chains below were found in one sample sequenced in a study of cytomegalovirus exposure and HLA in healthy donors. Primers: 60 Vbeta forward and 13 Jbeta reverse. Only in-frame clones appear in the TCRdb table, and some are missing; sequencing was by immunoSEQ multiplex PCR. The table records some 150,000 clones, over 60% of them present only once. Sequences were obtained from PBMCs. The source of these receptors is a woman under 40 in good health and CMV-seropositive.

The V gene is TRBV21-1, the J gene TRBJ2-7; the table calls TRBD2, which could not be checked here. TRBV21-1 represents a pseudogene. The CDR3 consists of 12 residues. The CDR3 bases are TGTGCCAGCACCGATCCTCTCGGCGGGCAGTACTTC. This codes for CASTDPLGGQYF.

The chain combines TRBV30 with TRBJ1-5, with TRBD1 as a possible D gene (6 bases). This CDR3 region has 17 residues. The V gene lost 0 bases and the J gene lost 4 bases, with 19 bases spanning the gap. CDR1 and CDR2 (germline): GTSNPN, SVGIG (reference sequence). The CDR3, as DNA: TGTGCCTGGAGTGTAAAAGGGGGTTTCGGTGTTAATCAGCCCCAGCATTTT. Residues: CAWSVKGGFGVNQPQHF.

The CDR3 protein is CASSSRTGDQPQHF. DNA for the CDR3: TGTGCCAGCAGTTCCCGAACAGGGGATCAGCCCCAGCATTTT. V and J are TRBV27 and TRBJ1-5; 7 bases line up with TRBD1. J was trimmed by 5 bases and V by 4 bases; bases with no gene match: 5. The CDR3 covers 14 residues. Germline V gene lookup returns CDR1 MNHEY and CDR2 SMNVEV (reference sequence).

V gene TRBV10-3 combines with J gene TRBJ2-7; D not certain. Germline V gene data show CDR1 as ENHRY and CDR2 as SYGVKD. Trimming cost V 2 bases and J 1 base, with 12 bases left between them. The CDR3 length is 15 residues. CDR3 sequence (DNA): TGTGCCATCAGTGAGCAGTACAGCCGATCCTACGAGCAGTACTTC. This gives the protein CAISEQYSRSYEQYF.

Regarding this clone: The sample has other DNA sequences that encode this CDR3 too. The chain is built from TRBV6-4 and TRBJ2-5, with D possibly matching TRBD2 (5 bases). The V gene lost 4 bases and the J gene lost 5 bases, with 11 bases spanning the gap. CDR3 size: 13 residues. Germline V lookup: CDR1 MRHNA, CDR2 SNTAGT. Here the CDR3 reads CASSVRVGETQYF. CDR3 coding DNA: TGTGCCAGCAGTGTGCGGGTTGGGGAGACCCAGTACTTC.

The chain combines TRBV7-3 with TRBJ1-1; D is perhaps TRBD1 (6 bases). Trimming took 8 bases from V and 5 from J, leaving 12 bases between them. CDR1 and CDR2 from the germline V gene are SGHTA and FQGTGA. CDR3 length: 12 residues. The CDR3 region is CASAGGGTEAFF. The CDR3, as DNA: TGTGCCAGCGCGGGAGGGGGAACTGAAGCTTTCTTT.

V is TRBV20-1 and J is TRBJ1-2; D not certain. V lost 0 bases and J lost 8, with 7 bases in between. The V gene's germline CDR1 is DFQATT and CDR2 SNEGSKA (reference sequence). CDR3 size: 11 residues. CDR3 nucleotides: TGCAGTGCTAGAGACGGGAAAGGCTACACCTTC. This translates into CSARDGKGYTF.

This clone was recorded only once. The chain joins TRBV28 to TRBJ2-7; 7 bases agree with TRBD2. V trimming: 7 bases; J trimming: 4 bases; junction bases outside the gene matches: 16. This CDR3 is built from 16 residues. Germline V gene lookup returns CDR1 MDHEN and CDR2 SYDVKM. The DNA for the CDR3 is TGTGCCAGCACCTTGGGCATGGCGGGAGTTAAGTACGAGCAGTACTTC. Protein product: CASTLGMAGVKYEQYF.

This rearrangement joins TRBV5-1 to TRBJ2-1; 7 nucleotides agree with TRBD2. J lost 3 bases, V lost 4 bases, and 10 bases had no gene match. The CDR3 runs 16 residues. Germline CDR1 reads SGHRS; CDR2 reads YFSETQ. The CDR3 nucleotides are TGCGCCAGCAGCCCGCTGGCGGGGGTTCACTACAATGAGCAGTTCTTC. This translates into CASSPLAGVHYNEQFF.

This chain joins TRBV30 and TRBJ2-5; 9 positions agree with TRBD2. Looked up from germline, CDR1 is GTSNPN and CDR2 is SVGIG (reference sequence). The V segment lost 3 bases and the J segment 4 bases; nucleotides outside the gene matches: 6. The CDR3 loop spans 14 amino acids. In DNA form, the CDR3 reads TGTGCCTGGAGAATAGCGGGAGCCCCAGAGACCCAGTACTTC. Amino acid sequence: CAWRIAGAPETQYF.

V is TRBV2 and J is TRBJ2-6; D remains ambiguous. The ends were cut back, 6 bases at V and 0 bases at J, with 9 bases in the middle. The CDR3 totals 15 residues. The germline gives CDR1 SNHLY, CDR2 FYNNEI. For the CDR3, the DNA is TGTGCCAGCAGACCTGAGCCCTCTGGGGCCAACGTCCTGACTTTC. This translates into CASRPEPSGANVLTF.

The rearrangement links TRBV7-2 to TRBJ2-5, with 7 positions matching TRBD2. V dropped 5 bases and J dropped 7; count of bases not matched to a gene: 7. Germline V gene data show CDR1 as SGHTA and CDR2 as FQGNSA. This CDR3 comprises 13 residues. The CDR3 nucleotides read TGTGCCAGCAGCGCGAGCGGGATTGGGACCCAGTACTTC. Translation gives CASSASGIGTQYF.

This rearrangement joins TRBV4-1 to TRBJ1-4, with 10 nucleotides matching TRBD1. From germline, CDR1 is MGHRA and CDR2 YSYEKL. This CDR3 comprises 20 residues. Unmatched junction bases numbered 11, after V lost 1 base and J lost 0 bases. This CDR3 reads CASSQGFRDRGYATNEKLFF. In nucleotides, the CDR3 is TGCGCCAGCAGCCAAGGGTTTAGGGACAGGGGCTATGCAACTAATGAAAAACTGTTTTTT.

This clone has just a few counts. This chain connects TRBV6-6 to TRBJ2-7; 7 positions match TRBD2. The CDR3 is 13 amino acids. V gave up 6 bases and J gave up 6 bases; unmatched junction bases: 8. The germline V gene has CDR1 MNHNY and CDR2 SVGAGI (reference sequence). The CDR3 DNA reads TGTGCCAGCAGCCCCATAGGGGAGGGCGAGCAGTACTTC. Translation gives CASSPIGEGEQYF.

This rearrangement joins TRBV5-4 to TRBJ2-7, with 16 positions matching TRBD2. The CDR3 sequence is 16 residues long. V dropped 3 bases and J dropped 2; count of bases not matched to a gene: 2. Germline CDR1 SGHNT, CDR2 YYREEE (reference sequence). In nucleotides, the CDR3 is TGTGCCAGCAGCTCGGGGACTAGCGGGAGGGCCTACGAGCAGTACTTC. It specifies CASSSGTSGRAYEQYF.

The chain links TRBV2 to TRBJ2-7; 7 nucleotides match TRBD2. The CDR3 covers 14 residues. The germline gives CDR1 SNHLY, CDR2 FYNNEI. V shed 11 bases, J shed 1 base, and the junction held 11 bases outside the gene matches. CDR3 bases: TGTGCCCTCGTCAGGAGGGGAGGGTCCTACGAGCAGTACTTC. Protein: CALVRRGGSYEQYF.

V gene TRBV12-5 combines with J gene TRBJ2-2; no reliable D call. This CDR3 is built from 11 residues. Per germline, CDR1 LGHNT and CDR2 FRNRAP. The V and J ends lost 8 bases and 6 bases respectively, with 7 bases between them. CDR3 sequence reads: CASYRAGELFF. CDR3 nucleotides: TGTGCTAGTTATCGAGCCGGGGAGCTGTTTTTT.

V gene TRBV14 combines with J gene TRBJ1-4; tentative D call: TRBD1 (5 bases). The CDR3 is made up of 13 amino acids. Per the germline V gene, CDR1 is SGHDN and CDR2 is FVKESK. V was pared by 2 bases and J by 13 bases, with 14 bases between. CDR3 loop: CASSQQAWGGLFF. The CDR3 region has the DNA TGTGCCAGCAGCCAACAGGCCTGGGGGGGACTGTTTTTT.

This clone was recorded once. The CDR3 DNA is TGTGCCAGCAGAGTCCGGGACAGGGGCCGATCCGGGGAGCTGTTTTTT. Protein product: CASRVRDRGRSGELFF. V is TRBV5-6 and J is TRBJ2-2; 10 nucleotides agree with TRBD1. Losses at the gene ends were 5 bases for V and 6 bases for J; bases not matched to a gene: 10. The CDR3 extends over 16 amino acids. Germline assignment: CDR1 SGHDT and CDR2 YYEEEE. The complete variable domain, with remaining parts taken from reference TRBV5-6 and TRBJ2-2, reads DAGVTQSPTHLIKTRGQQVTLRCSPKSGHDTVSWYQQALGQGPQFIFQYYEEEERQRGNFPDRFSGHQFPNYSSELNVNALLLGDSALYLCASRVRDRGRSGELFFGEGSRLTVL.

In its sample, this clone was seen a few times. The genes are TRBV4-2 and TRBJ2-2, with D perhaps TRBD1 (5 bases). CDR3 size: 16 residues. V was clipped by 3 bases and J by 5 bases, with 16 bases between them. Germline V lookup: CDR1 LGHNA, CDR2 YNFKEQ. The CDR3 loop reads CASSQVEDTFTGELFF. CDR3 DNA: TGTGCCAGCAGCCAGGTTGAGGACACTTTTACCGGGGAGCTGTTTTTT.